These 22 T cell receptor beta chains share one sample of origin, sequenced in a study of cytomegalovirus exposure and HLA in healthy donors. The study ran its PCR with 60 Vbeta and 13 Jbeta primers. Repertoires were generated with immunoSEQ multiplex PCR, while TCRdb's copy carries only in-frame clones and drops some. The table lists approximately 110,000 clones. The sample was PBMCs. These receptors came from a man aged 25 to 45 in good health and CMV-seronegative.

This chain links TRBV5-6 with TRBJ2-7; D is undetermined. The V end lost 0 bases, the J end lost 5 bases, and 3 bases lay between the germline ends. This CDR3 region has 11 residues. Looked up from germline, CDR1 is SGHDT and CDR2 is YYEEEE. In nucleotides, the CDR3 is TGTGCCAGCAGCTTGGGTAACGAGCAGTACTTC. Encoded protein: CASSLGNEQYF.

The CDR3, as DNA: TGTGCCAGTAGGAGGGGGAGATCCTACGAGCAGTACTTC. It specifies CASRRGRSYEQYF. The V and J genes are TRBV19 and TRBJ2-7, with a weak D call TRBD1 (6 bases). Trimming took 6 bases from V and 1 from J, leaving 10 bases between them. This CDR3 has 13 amino acids. Germline-derived CDR1 and CDR2 are LNHDA and SQIVND (reference sequence).

The chain employs TRBV5-4 and TRBJ2-7, with D possibly TRBD2 on 5 matching bases. The CDR3 extends over 13 amino acids. Per the germline V gene, CDR1 is SGHNT and CDR2 is YYREEE (reference sequence). The V gene lost 4 bases and the J gene lost 7 bases, with 15 bases spanning the gap. In nucleotides, the CDR3 is TGTGCCAGCAGCATAGGGATGGGCGGGGAGCAGTACTTC. Protein sequence: CASSIGMGGEQYF.

The J gene is TRBJ2-1, the V gene TRBV6-1; TRBD2 matches 16 bases. The CDR3 is 17 amino acids. In germline, CDR1 is MNHNS, CDR2 SASEGT. Trimming cost V 3 bases and J 10 bases; bases outside gene matches: 9. The CDR3 nucleotides read TGTGCCAGCAGTGACCGGCCCGGGACTAGCGGGGGGGTAGAGCAGTTCTTC. Its translation: CASSDRPGTSGGVEQFF.

The chain has TRBV7-2 and TRBJ2-7, with a tentative D call TRBD2 (7 bases). The CDR3 runs to 14 residues. CDR1 is SGHTA, CDR2 FQGNSA, per germline. With 5 bases removed from V and 0 bases from J, the gap between germline ends came to 11 bases. CDR3 nucleotide sequence: TGTGCCAGCAGCATGGGGGGGGCCTCCTACGAGCAGTACTTC. It codes for CASSMGGASYEQYF.

This chain links TRBV19 with TRBJ1-1; 11 positions agree with TRBD1. This CDR3 region has 17 residues. Losses at the gene ends were 7 bases for V and 1 base for J; bases not matched to a gene: 11. CDR1 is LNHDA, CDR2 SQIVND, per germline (reference sequence). In nucleotides, the CDR3 is TGTGCCAGTACCCCCTGGACAGGGGGCTCTAAGAACACTGAAGCTTTCTTT. It yields the protein CASTPWTGGSKNTEAFF.

This chain joins TRBV5-6 and TRBJ2-5, with D maybe TRBD2 (6 bases). The DNA matches TRBJ2-7 better at its end, which makes the J call doubtful. The CDR3 is 15 amino acids. The V gene's germline CDR1 is SGHDT and CDR2 YYEEEE. The CDR3 is CASSLAYGSSYEQYF. The CDR3 DNA sequence: TGTGCCAGCAGCTTGGCCTACGGGAGCTCCTACGAGCAGTACTTC.

The CDR3 DNA is TGTGCCAGCAGCTTAAGACAGGCGAACACCGGGGAGCTGTTTTTT. Encoded protein: CASSLRQANTGELFF. J is TRBJ2-2 and V is TRBV11-1; D might be TRBD1 (6 bases). Germline values: CDR1 SGHAT, CDR2 FQDESV (reference sequence). The V and J ends lost 2 bases and 0 bases respectively, with 7 bases between them. CDR3 size: 15 residues.

The chain joins TRBV11-2 to TRBJ1-3, with D possibly being TRBD1 (6 bases). V was cut by 4 bases and J by 7 bases, with 17 bases left in between. Germline V CDR1 and CDR2: SGHAT, FQNNGV. The CDR3 runs 15 residues. CDR3 sequence: CASSSRDKRGNTIYF. Written as DNA, the CDR3 is TGTGCCAGCAGCTCACGGGACAAAAGAGGGAACACCATATATTTT.

The chain uses TRBV4-3 and TRBJ2-1; D is possibly TRBD2 (6 bases). The germline V gene encodes CDR1 LGHNA and CDR2 YSLEER. V gave up 5 bases and J gave up 12 bases, with 20 bases separating them. This CDR3 spans 14 amino acids. The CDR3 spells CASSVRRDSYGQFF. CDR3 coding DNA: TGCGCCAGCAGCGTACGCCGGGACTCCTACGGGCAGTTCTTC.

This chain uses TRBV5-1 with TRBJ1-1; 8 bases map to TRBD1. Per germline, CDR1 SGHRS and CDR2 YFSETQ. With V trimmed by 3 bases and J by 2 bases, 21 bases remained unmatched. CDR3 size: 20 residues. The CDR3 loop reads CASSSHTPYGYDRGNTEAFF. CDR3 in DNA: TGCGCCAGCAGCTCCCACACCCCCTACGGATACGACAGGGGCAACACTGAAGCTTTCTTT.

The chain recombines TRBV30 with TRBJ2-7; the match to TRBD2 covers 7 bases. With 3 bases clipped from V and 7 bases from J, the junction kept 15 bases outside the gene matches. This CDR3 region has 15 residues. CDR1 GTSNPN and CDR2 SVGIG come from the germline V gene (reference sequence). CDR3 nucleotides: TGTGCCTGGAGGTCGGGGGGACTCATATTCGGGGAGCAGTACTTC. Protein: CAWRSGGLIFGEQYF.

J is TRBJ1-1 and V is TRBV29-1; a weak D match, TRBD1 (6 bases). CDR1 is SQVTM and CDR2 is ANQGSEA in the germline V gene. This CDR3 has 12 amino acids. V lost 4 bases, J lost 4 bases, and 10 bases lay in between. CDR3 sequence (DNA): TGCAGCGTTGTAAGGGGGAGCACTGAAGCTTTCTTT. It specifies CSVVRGSTEAFF.

J is TRBJ1-6 and V is TRBV4-2, with D perhaps TRBD1 (6 bases). The CDR3 length is 14 residues. The germline gives CDR1 LGHNA, CDR2 YNFKEQ. V lost 2 bases and J lost 7, with 9 bases in between. The CDR3 DNA reads as TGTGCCAGCAGCCAACCAGGGGCGAATTCACCCCTCCACTTT. This encodes CASSQPGANSPLHF.

As to this clone: The identical CDR3 is also encoded by other nucleotide sequences in the sample. The rearrangement links TRBV11-2 to TRBJ2-7; the D is unclear. V was trimmed by 5 bases and J by 2 bases, leaving 13 bases between them. Germline CDR1 is SGHAT and CDR2 is FQNNGV. This CDR3 is 14 amino acids long. CDR3 nucleotide sequence: TGTGCCAGCAGCCCCATTGCTACTACCTACGAGCAGTACTTC. Encoded protein: CASSPIATTYEQYF.

The chain has TRBV5-1 and TRBJ2-7, with 7 bases fitting TRBD1. CDR1 and CDR2 from the germline V gene are SGHRS and YFSETQ. J gave up 4 bases and V 4 bases, and 11 bases lay outside the gene matches. This CDR3 region has 15 residues. Written as DNA, the CDR3 is TGCGCCAGCAGCCTAACGGGGACAGAGACTTACGAGCAGTACTTC. It translates to CASSLTGTETYEQYF. The full variable domain, with the rest looked up from reference TRBV5-1 and TRBJ2-7, is KAGVTQTPRYLIKTRGQQVTLSCSPISGHRSVSWYQQTPGQGLQFLFEYFSETQRNKGNFPGRFSGRQFSNSRSEMNVSTLELGDSALYLCASSLTGTETYEQYFGPGTRLTVT.

This rearrangement joins TRBV12-5 to TRBJ2-2; D may be TRBD1 (6 bases). CDR3 length: 15 amino acids. The ends were cut back, 6 bases at V and 5 bases at J, with 16 bases in the middle. Looked up from germline, CDR1 is LGHNT and CDR2 is FRNRAP. The DNA for the CDR3 is TGTGCTAGTGGGGGGCAGGGGACGGTGACCGGGGAGCTGTTTTTT. Protein product: CASGGQGTVTGELFF.

The J gene is TRBJ2-1, the V gene TRBV5-6; TRBD1 might be the D (6 bases). The CDR3 is 14 amino acids. The germline gives CDR1 SGHDT, CDR2 YYEEEE. V dropped 1 base and J dropped 7 bases, with 12 bases sitting between them. The CDR3 coding sequence is TGTGCCAGCAGCTTGATTCAGGGGTTAAATGAGCAGTTCTTC. Translated: CASSLIQGLNEQFF.

The chain uses TRBV11-2 and TRBJ1-3; 10 positions agree with TRBD1. The CDR3 consists of 15 residues. The junction had 7 bases not matched to a gene; V was cut back by 5 bases and J by 6 bases. CDR1 is SGHAT, CDR2 FQNNGV, per germline. The CDR3 reads CASSVAGTGVNTIYF. Here the CDR3 DNA reads TGTGCCAGCAGCGTCGCTGGGACAGGGGTAAACACCATATATTTT.

The V gene is TRBV6-6, the J gene TRBJ2-3; possible D gene TRBD2, 5 bases. CDR3 length: 13 amino acids. Germline CDR1 reads MNHNY; CDR2 reads SVGAGI (reference sequence). V was shortened by 4 bases and J by 1 base, with 6 bases between the two germline ends. CDR3 in amino acids: CASSLLGTDTQYF. CDR3 DNA sequence: TGTGCCAGCAGTTTACTAGGCACAGATACGCAGTATTTT.

This chain uses TRBV28 with TRBJ2-7; the D gene is possibly TRBD2 (6 bases). The V gene lost 4 bases and the J gene lost 6 bases, with 19 bases spanning the gap. This CDR3 is built from 15 residues. The germline gives CDR1 MDHEN, CDR2 SYDVKM. The CDR3 loop is CASSYSGEARLEQYF. CDR3 in DNA: TGTGCCAGCAGTTATTCCGGGGAGGCTCGGCTCGAGCAGTACTTC.

J is TRBJ2-5 and V is TRBV11-2; TRBD2 matches at 7 bases. CDR3 length: 16 residues. Losses at the gene ends were 1 base for V and 4 bases for J; bases not matched to a gene: 9. Germline V CDR1 and CDR2: SGHAT, FQNNGV. The CDR3 spells CASSLVRTGGGETQYF. DNA for the CDR3: TGTGCCAGCAGCTTAGTGAGGACGGGGGGTGGAGAGACCCAGTACTTC.